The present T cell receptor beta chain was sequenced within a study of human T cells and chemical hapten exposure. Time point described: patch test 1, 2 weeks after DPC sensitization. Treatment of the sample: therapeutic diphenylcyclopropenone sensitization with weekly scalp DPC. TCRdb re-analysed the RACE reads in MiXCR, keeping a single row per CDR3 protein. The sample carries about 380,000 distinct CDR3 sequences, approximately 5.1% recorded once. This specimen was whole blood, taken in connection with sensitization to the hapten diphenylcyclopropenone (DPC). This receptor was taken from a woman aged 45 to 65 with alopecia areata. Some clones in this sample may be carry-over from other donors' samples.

CDR3: CASSPGQGTRNEQFF. The CDR3 DNA sequence: TGTGCCAGCAGCCCGGGACAGGGGACGAGGAATGAGCAGTTCTTC. V and J are TRBV9 and TRBJ2-1, with 10 nucleotides matching TRBD1. Germline CDR1 is SGDLS and CDR2 is YYNGEE. Germline trimming cut 4 bases from V and 7 bases from J; bases unmatched to any gene: 8. The CDR3 covers 15 residues.